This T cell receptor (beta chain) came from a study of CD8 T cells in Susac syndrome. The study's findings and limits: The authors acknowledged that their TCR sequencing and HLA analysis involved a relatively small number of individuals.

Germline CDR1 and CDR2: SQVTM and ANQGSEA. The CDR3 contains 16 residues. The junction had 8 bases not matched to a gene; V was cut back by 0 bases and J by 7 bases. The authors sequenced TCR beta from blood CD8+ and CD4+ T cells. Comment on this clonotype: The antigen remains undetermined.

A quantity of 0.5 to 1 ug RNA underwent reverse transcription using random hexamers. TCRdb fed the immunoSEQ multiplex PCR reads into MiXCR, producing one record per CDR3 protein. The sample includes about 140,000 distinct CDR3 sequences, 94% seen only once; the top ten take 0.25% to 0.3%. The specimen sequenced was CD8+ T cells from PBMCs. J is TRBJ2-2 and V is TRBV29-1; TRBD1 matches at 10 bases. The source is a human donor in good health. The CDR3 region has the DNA TGCAGCGTTGAAGATCCACGGGACAGGGGTCACGGGGAGCTGTTTTTT. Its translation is CSVEDPRDRGHGELFF.